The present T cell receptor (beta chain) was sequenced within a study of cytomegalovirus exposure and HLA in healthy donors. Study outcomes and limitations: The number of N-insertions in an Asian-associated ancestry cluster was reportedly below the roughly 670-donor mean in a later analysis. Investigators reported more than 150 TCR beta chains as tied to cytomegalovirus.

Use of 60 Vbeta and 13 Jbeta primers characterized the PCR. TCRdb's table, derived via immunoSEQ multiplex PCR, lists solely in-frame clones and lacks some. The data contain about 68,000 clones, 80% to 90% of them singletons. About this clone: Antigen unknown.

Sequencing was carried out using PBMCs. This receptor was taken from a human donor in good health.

CDR3 DNA sequence: TGTGCCAGCAGCTCGAAAAGCACCGCTGATACGCAGTATTTT. Translating it yields CASSSKSTADTQYF. The chain recombines TRBV7-8 with TRBJ2-3, with no clear D. CDR3 size: 14 residues. Germline values: CDR1 SGHVS, CDR2 FQNEAQ. Deletions cut 4 bases from V and 6 bases from J, with 14 bases between.